The 24 T cell receptor beta chains listed next were all sequenced from one sample in a study of beta chain features in type 1 diabetes. Investigators reverse transcribed all isolated RNA, so they sequenced expressed TCRB transcripts. Clones were sequenced by immunoSEQ multiplex PCR, and TCRdb holds only the in-frame ones, with some missing. This sample has hundreds of thousands of clones, with 15% to 20% found just once. What was sequenced was naive CD4+ T cells from blood. These receptors were collected from a woman under 30 in good health.

This clone was detected only a few times. Other nucleotide sequences from this sample produce the same CDR3. V usage is TRBV6-6 and J usage is TRBJ1-5; D may be TRBD1 (6 bases). V dropped 4 bases and J dropped 4 bases, with 8 bases sitting between them. Germline V gives CDR1 MNHNY, CDR2 SVGAGI (reference sequence). This CDR3 spans 13 amino acids. CDR3 DNA: TGTGCCAGCAGTTCACAGGGTAATCAGCCCCAGCATTTT. Its translation is CASSSQGNQPQHF.

The chain links TRBV11-2 to TRBJ2-5; no firm D call. Trimming took 6 bases from V and 1 from J, leaving 9 bases between them. CDR1 and CDR2 from the germline V gene are SGHAT and FQNNGV. The CDR3 totals 13 residues. DNA of the CDR3: TGTGCCAGCAGGCCCGGACGCCAAGAGACCCAGTACTTC. This codes for CASRPGRQETQYF. The variable domain in full, completed from reference TRBV11-2 and TRBJ2-5, reads EAGVAQSPRYKIIEKRQSVAFWCNPISGHATLYWYQQILGQGPKLLIQFQNNGVVDDSQLPKDRFSAERLKGVDSTLKIQPAKLEDSAVYLCASRPGRQETQYFGPGTRLLVL.

This chain joins TRBV7-2 and TRBJ1-2, with D possibly being TRBD1 (5 bases). This CDR3 has 16 amino acids. Per germline, CDR1 SGHTA and CDR2 FQGNSA. V was cut by 0 bases and J by 3 bases, with 14 bases left in between. CDR3 coding DNA: TGTGCCAGCAGCTTAGCAGCAGGGCAACGCTACTATGGCTACACCTTC. Its protein product is CASSLAAGQRYYGYTF. Full variable domain (rest looked up from reference TRBV7-2 and TRBJ1-2): GAGVSQSPSNKVTEKGKDVELRCDPISGHTALYWYRQSLGQGLEFLIYFQGNSAPDKSGLPSDRFSAERTGGSVSTLTIQRTQQEDSAVYLCASSLAAGQRYYGYTFGSGTRLTVV.

J is TRBJ2-5 and V is TRBV7-8; D is perhaps TRBD1 (5 bases). The closer fit of TRBJ2-7 to the DNA end suggests the J call may be wrong. The germline V gene has CDR1 SGHVS and CDR2 FQNEAQ. The CDR3 runs to 14 residues. The CDR3 DNA is TGTGCCAGCACAATACAGGAACTCTCCTACGAGCAGTACTTC. Translating gives CASTIQELSYEQYF.

The CDR3 DNA reads TGTGCCAGCAGTCAAACAGGATTTCGTCGGGACGAGCAGTACTTC. Its protein product is CASSQTGFRRDEQYF. The rearrangement joins TRBV28 to TRBJ2-7; the D gene is possibly TRBD1 (5 bases). The CDR3 has 15 residues. Trimming stripped 5 bases from V and 5 bases from J, with 19 bases between. CDR1 and CDR2 from the germline V gene are MDHEN and SYDVKM.

The chain is built from TRBV18 and TRBJ2-7; 13 bases are shared with TRBD2. V gave up 3 bases and J gave up 2 bases; unmatched junction bases: 7. Germline-derived CDR1 and CDR2 are KGHSH and LQKENI. The CDR3 extends over 17 amino acids. This CDR3 is CASSPIEGLAGAYEQYF. CDR3 nucleotides: TGTGCCAGCTCACCGATCGAAGGACTAGCGGGGGCCTACGAGCAGTACTTC.

The genes are TRBV29-1 and TRBJ2-5, with D possibly being TRBD1 or TRBD2 (5 bases each). The CDR3 length is 11 residues. Germline CDR1 SQVTM, CDR2 ANQGSEA. V dropped 8 bases and J dropped 12 bases, with 19 bases sitting between them. The DNA for the CDR3 is TGCAGCTCTGGTCGGTGGGGGTTAAAGTACTTC. It is translated as CSSGRWGLKYF. The full variable domain, its missing parts supplied by reference TRBV29-1 and TRBJ2-5, is SAVISQKPSRDICQRGTSLTIQCQVDSQVTMMFWYRQQPGQSLTLIATANQGSEATYESGFVIDKFPISRPNLTFSTLTVSNMSPEDSSIYLCSSGRWGLKYFGPGTRLLVL.

A remark on this clone: One junction end does not reproduce the germline sequence, and a read error may be involved. The J gene is TRBJ2-3, the V gene TRBV27, with 7 bases identical to TRBD1. Germline CDR1 and CDR2: MNHEY and SMNVEV (reference sequence). CDR3 length: 12 amino acids. DNA for the CDR3: TGTGCCAGCAGTTTCCGGGACAGCCCTCTATCTTTT. Translation: CASSFRDSPLSF.

As DNA, the CDR3 is TGTGCCATCAGTCAGGACAGGAGCTTTCGCACTGAAGCTTTCTTT. It is translated as CAISQDRSFRTEAFF. The V gene is TRBV10-3, the J gene TRBJ1-1; TRBD1 aligns across 7 bases. Unmatched junction bases numbered 10, after V lost 5 bases and J lost 4 bases. CDR3 size: 15 residues. Germline CDR1 is ENHRY and CDR2 is SYGVKD.

J is TRBJ2-7 and V is TRBV6-5; TRBD2 agrees at 8 bases. Germline trimming cut 6 bases from V and 2 bases from J; bases unmatched to any gene: 3. The germline CDR1 and CDR2 sequences are MNHEY and SVGAGI. The CDR3 extends over 13 amino acids. The CDR3 DNA reads as TGTGCCAGCAGGCGGGGACTAGCCTACGAGCAGTACTTC. Translating it yields CASRRGLAYEQYF.

This clone has a handful of counts. This sequence joins TRBV28 and TRBJ2-7, with a possible D match to TRBD2 (6 bases). The CDR3 runs to 13 residues. Germline lookup yields CDR1 MDHEN and CDR2 SYDVKM. The ends were cut back, 6 bases at V and 5 bases at J, with 14 bases in the middle. The CDR3 coding sequence is TGTGCCAGCAGCTACGGGACTCTGAACGAGCAGTACTTC. Residues: CASSYGTLNEQYF.

CDR3 DNA: TGTGCCAGCAGCGTAGCGGGGTCTAGGTCCTACAATGAGCAGTTCTTC. It specifies CASSVAGSRSYNEQFF. J is TRBJ2-1 and V is TRBV9, with D possibly TRBD2 on 5 matching bases. The V and J ends lost 0 bases and 1 base respectively, with 11 bases between them. The CDR3 is 16 amino acids. Germline V gene sequence: CDR1 SGDLS, CDR2 YYNGEE.

This clone has only a few counts. The chain couples TRBV6-5 to TRBJ2-3; 9 bases agree with TRBD2. V lost 2 bases, J lost 4 bases, and 7 bases stayed unmatched. The CDR3 spans 16 residues. Germline CDR1 and CDR2: MNHEY and SVGAGI. CDR3 sequence (DNA): TGTGCCAGCAGTTACGGTGGGACTAGCCTATCAGATACGCAGTATTTT. Encoded protein: CASSYGGTSLSDTQYF.

The V call is TRBV7-3, the J call TRBJ1-1; D might be TRBD1 (5 bases). In germline, CDR1 is SGHTA, CDR2 FQGTGA. Between the trimmed V and J ends, which lost 2 bases and 1 base, there was a span of 11 bases. The CDR3 length is 15 residues. CDR3 sequence: CASSLEGIWNTEAFF. The CDR3 coding sequence is TGTGCCAGCAGCTTAGAGGGGATCTGGAACACTGAAGCTTTCTTT. Filled out from reference TRBV7-3 and TRBJ1-1, the complete variable domain reads GAGVSQTPSNKVTEKGKYVELRCDPISGHTALYWYRQSLGQGPEFLIYFQGTGAADDSGLPNDRFFAVRPEGSVSTLKIQRTERGDSAVYLCASSLEGIWNTEAFFGQGTRLTVV.

This clone appeared once. V is TRBV7-8 and J is TRBJ2-2, with 10 positions matching TRBD1. The CDR3 totals 16 residues. Germline values: CDR1 SGHVS, CDR2 FQNEAQ. V shed 4 bases, J shed 6 bases, and the junction held 8 bases outside the gene matches. The CDR3 protein is CASSWVDRGSAGELFF. The CDR3 region has the DNA TGTGCCAGCAGCTGGGTGGACAGGGGGAGTGCCGGGGAGCTGTTTTTT.

This clone occurred a few times. This chain connects TRBV5-6 to TRBJ2-1; 7 nucleotides match TRBD1. The CDR3 is 18 residues long. The germline CDR1 and CDR2 sequences are SGHDT and YYEEEE. V shed 3 bases, J shed 4 bases, and the junction held 16 bases outside the gene matches. The CDR3 is CASSSGGAMALHYNEQFF. The DNA of the CDR3 is TGTGCCAGCAGCTCAGGGGGAGCTATGGCGCTCCATTACAATGAGCAGTTCTTC.

This rearrangement joins TRBV18 to TRBJ1-1; D call uncertain. CDR1 and CDR2 from the germline V gene are KGHSH and LQKENI. This CDR3 contains 12 residues. Between the trimmed V and J ends, which lost 5 bases and 7 bases, there was a span of 11 bases. The CDR3 bases are TGTGCCAGCTCAACCACGTGGGGTGAAGCTTTCTTT. It yields the protein CASSTTWGEAFF.

Notes on this clone: One junction end disagrees with the germline gene, perhaps due to a read error. The chain is built from TRBV18 and TRBJ2-5, with D tentatively TRBD2 (5 bases). Germline V lookup: CDR1 KGHSH, CDR2 LQKENI. There are 16 residues in the CDR3. The CDR3 sequence is CASSPQYSGMEEAQYF. The CDR3 nucleotides are TGTGCCAGCTCACCACAGTATTCGGGAATGGAAGAGGCCCAGTACTTC.

The table lists this clone with a few counts. The chain carries TRBV6-6 and TRBJ1-2, with D unclear. Trimming took 0 bases from V and 0 from J, leaving 5 bases between them. Germline V gene lookup returns CDR1 MNHNY and CDR2 SVGAGI (reference sequence). The CDR3 covers 14 residues. The CDR3 sequence is CASSYSGPNYGYTF. In DNA form, the CDR3 reads TGTGCCAGCAGTTACTCAGGTCCTAACTATGGCTACACCTTC.

This clone was seen only a few times. The same CDR3 arises from other DNA sequences in this sample as well. The rearrangement uses TRBV20-1 and TRBJ2-7; maybe TRBD2 (5 bases). This CDR3 is built from 11 residues. Trimming left V 6 bases short and J 5 bases short, with 11 bases between. Germline-derived CDR1 and CDR2 are DFQATT and SNEGSKA (reference sequence). CDR3 sequence (DNA): TGCAGTGCCCGGAGGACGAACGAGCAGTACTTC. This translates into CSARRTNEQYF.

The J gene is TRBJ1-5, the V gene TRBV7-9; weak D call: TRBD1 (5 bases). This CDR3 spans 14 amino acids. Germline CDR1 is SEHNR and CDR2 is FQNEAQ (reference sequence). Trimming stripped 1 base from V and 5 bases from J, with 9 bases between. The CDR3 reads CASSLGQGYQPQHF. The CDR3 DNA reads as TGTGCCAGCAGCTTAGGGCAGGGTTATCAGCCCCAGCATTTT. The variable domain in full, completed from reference TRBV7-9 and TRBJ1-5, reads DTGVSQNPRHKITKRGQNVTFRCDPISEHNRLYWYRQTLGQGPEFLTYFQNEAQLEKSRLLSDRFSAERPKGSFSTLEIQRTEQGDSAMYLCASSLGQGYQPQHFGDGTRLSIL.

J is TRBJ2-7 and V is TRBV4-2; 12 nucleotides align to TRBD2. This CDR3 spans 15 amino acids. CDR1 LGHNA and CDR2 YNFKEQ come from the germline V gene. V lost 5 bases, J lost 6 bases, and 8 bases stayed unmatched. The CDR3 nucleotides read TGTGCCAGCAGCGCCCGACTAGCGGGAGTTCGCGAGCAGTACTTC. Translated, it gives CASSARLAGVREQYF.

This clone turned up a few times. CDR3 sequence: CASSQEGAGGVYTQYF. CDR3 DNA: TGCGCCAGCAGCCAAGAAGGGGCAGGGGGTGTGTATACGCAGTATTTT. The chain uses TRBV4-3 and TRBJ2-3, with 7 bases lining up with TRBD1. This CDR3 region has 16 residues. Germline-derived CDR1 and CDR2 are LGHNA and YSLEER. With 0 bases clipped from V and 7 bases from J, the junction kept 10 bases outside the gene matches.

The chain has TRBV7-2 and TRBJ2-7; either TRBD1 or TRBD2 may fit D (5 bases each). Trimming left V 2 bases short and J 1 base short, with 15 bases between. Germline CDR1 is SGHTA and CDR2 is FQGNSA. The CDR3 sequence is 16 residues long. The CDR3: CASSLILGTGSYEQYF. Here the CDR3 DNA reads TGTGCCAGCAGCTTAATTCTGGGGACCGGGTCCTACGAGCAGTACTTC.